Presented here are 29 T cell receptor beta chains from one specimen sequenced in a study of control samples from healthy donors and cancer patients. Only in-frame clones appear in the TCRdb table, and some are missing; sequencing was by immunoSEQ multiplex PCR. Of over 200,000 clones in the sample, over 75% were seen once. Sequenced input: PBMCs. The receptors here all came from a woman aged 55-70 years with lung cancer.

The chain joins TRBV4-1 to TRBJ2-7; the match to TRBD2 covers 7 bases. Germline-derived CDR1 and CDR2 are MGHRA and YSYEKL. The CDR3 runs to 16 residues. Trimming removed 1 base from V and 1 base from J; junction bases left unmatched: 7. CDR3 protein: CASSQGLAAGSYEQYF. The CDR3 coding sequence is TGCGCCAGCAGCCAAGGTCTAGCGGCAGGTTCCTACGAGCAGTACTTC.

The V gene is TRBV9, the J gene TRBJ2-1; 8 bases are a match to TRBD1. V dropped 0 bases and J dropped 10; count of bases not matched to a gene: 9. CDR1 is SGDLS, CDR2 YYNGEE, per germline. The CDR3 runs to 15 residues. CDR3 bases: TGTGCCAGCAGCGTAGTAGGACAGGGAATATTCGAGCAGTTCTTC. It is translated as CASSVVGQGIFEQFF.

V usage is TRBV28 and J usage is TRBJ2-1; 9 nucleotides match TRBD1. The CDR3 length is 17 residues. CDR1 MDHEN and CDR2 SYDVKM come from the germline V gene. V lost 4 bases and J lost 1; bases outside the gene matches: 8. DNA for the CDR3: TGTGCCAGCAGTTCAAGTTTCGGACAGGGGTCCTACAATGAGCAGTTCTTC. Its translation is CASSSSFGQGSYNEQFF. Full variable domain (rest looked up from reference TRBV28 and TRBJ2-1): DVKVTQSSRYLVKRTGEKVFLECVQDMDHENMFWYRQDPGLGLRLIYFSYDVKMKEKGDIPEGYSVSREKKERFSLILESASTNQTSMYLCASSSSFGQGSYNEQFFGPGTRLTVL.

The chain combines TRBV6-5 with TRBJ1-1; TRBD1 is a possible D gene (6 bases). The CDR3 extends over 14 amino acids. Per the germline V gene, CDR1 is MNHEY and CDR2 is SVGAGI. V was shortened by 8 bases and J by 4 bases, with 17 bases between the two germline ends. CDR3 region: CASWGAGMSTEAFF. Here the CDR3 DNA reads TGTGCCAGCTGGGGGGCAGGGATGAGCACTGAAGCTTTCTTT.

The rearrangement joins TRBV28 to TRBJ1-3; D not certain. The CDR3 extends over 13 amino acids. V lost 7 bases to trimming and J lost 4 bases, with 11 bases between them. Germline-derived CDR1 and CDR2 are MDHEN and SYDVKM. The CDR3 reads CASILEAGNTIYF. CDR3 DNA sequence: TGTGCCAGCATCCTGGAGGCAGGAAACACCATATATTTT.

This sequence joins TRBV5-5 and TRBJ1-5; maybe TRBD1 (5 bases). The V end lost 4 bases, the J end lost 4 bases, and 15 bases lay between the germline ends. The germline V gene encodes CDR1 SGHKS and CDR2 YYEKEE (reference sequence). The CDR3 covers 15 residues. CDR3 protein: CASSLGHGTNQPQHF. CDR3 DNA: TGTGCCAGCAGCCTCGGCCATGGGACGAATCAGCCCCAGCATTTT.

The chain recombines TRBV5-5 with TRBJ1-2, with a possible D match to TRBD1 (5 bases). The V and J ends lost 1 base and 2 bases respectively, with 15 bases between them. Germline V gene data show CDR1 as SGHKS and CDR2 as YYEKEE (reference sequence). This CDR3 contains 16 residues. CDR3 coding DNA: TGTGCCAGCAGCTTGATGGGAGACAGACTAAACTATGGCTACACCTTC. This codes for CASSLMGDRLNYGYTF.

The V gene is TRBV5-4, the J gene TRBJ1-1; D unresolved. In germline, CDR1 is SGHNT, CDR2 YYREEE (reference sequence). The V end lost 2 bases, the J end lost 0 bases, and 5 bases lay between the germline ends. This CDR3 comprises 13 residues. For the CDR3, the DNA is TGTGCCAGCAGCTTTGAAGTGAACACTGAAGCTTTCTTT. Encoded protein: CASSFEVNTEAFF.

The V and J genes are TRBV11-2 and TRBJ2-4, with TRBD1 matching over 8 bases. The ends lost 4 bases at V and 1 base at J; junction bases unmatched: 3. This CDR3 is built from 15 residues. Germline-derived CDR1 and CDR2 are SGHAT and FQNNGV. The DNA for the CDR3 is TGTGCCAGCAGCTCGCAGGGGGCTGCCAAAAACATTCAGTACTTC. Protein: CASSSQGAAKNIQYF.

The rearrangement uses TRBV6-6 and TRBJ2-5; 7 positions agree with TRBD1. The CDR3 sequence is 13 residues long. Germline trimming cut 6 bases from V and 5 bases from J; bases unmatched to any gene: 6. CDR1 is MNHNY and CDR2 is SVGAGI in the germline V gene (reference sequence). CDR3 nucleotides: TGTGCCAGCAGCAGGGACAGTGGGGAGACCCAGTACTTC. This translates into CASSRDSGETQYF.

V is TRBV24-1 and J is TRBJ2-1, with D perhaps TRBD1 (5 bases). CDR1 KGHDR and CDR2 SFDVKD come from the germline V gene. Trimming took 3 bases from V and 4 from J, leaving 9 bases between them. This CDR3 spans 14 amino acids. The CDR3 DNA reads TGTGCCACCAGTGATCCAGGGAATTACAATGAGCAGTTCTTC. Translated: CATSDPGNYNEQFF.

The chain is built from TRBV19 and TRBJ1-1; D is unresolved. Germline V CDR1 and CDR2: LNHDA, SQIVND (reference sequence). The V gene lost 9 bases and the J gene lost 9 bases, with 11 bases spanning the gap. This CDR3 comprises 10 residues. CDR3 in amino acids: CASRPGQAFF. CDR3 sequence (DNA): TGTGCCAGCCGCCCTGGACAAGCTTTCTTT.

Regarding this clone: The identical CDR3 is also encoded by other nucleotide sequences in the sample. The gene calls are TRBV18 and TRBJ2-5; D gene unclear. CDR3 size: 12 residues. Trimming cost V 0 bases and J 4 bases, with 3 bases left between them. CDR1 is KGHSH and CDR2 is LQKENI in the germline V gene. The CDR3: CASSPPGETQYF. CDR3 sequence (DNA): TGTGCCAGCTCACCACCGGGAGAGACCCAGTACTTC.

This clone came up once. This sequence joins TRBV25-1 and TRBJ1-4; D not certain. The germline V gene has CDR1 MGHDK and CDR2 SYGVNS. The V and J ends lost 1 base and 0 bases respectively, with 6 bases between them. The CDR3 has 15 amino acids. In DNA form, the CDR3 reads TGTGCCAGCAGTGAATGGATTACAACTAATGAAAAACTGTTTTTT. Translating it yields CASSEWITTNEKLFF. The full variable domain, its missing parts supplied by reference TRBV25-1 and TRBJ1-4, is EADIYQTPRYLVIGTGKKITLECSQTMGHDKMYWYQQDPGMELHLIHYSYGVNSTEKGDLSSESTVSRIRTEHFPLTLESARPSHTSQYLCASSEWITTNEKLFFGSGTQLSVL.

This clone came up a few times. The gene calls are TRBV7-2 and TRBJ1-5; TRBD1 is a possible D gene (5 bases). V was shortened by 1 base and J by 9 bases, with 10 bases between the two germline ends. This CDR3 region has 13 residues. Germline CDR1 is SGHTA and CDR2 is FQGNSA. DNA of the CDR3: TGTGCCAGCAGCTTAGATGGGGCTGCGCCCCAGCATTTT. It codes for CASSLDGAAPQHF.

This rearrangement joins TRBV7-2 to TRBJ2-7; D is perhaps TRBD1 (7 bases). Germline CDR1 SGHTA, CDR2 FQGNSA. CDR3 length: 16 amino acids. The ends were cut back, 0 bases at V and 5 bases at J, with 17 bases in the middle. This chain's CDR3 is CASSLAQFRGVDEQYF. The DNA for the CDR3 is TGTGCCAGCAGCTTAGCGCAGTTCAGGGGGGTAGACGAGCAGTACTTC.

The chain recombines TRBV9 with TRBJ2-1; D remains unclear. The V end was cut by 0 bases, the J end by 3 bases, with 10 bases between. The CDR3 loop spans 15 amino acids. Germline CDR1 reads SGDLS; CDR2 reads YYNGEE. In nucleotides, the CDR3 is TGTGCCAGCAGCGTAGGGGCAAACCTCTACAATGAGCAGTTCTTC. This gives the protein CASSVGANLYNEQFF.

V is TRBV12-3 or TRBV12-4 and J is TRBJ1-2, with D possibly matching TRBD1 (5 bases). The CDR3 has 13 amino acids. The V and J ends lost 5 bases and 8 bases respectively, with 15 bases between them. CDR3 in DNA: TGTGCCAGCAGTATTACAGGATTAGCAGGCTACACCTTC. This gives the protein CASSITGLAGYTF.

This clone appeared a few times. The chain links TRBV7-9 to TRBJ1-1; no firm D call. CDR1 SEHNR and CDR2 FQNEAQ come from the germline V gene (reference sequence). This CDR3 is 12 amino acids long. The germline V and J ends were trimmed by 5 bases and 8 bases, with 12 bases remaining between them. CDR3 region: CASSRGPGEAFF. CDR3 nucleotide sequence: TGTGCCAGCAGCCGAGGGCCGGGGGAAGCTTTCTTT.

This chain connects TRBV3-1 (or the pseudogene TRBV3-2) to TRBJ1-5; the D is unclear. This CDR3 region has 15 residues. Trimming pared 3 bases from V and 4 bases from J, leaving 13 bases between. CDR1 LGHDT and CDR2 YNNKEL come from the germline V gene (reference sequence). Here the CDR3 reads CASSQAPSGNQPQHF. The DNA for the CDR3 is TGTGCCAGCAGCCAGGCTCCGTCTGGTAATCAGCCCCAGCATTTT.

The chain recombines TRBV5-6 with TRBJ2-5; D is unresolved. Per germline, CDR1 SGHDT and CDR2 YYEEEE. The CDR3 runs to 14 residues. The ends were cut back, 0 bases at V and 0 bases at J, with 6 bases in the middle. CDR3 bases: TGTGCCAGCAGCTTGGAGTCGTACCAAGAGACCCAGTACTTC. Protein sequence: CASSLESYQETQYF.

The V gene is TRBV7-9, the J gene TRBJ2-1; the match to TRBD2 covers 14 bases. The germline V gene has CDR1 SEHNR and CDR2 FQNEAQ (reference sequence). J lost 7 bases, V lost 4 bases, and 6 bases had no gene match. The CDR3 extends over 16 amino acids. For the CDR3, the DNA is TGTGCCAGCAGCTCCCCGGGACTAGCGGGAGAAAATGAGCAGTTCTTC. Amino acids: CASSSPGLAGENEQFF.

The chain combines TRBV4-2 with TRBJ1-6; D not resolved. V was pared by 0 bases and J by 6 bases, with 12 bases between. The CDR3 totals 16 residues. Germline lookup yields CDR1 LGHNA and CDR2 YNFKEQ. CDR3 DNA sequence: TGTGCCAGCAGCCAAGATCTTTCAGCATTTAATTCACCCCTCCACTTT. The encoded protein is CASSQDLSAFNSPLHF.

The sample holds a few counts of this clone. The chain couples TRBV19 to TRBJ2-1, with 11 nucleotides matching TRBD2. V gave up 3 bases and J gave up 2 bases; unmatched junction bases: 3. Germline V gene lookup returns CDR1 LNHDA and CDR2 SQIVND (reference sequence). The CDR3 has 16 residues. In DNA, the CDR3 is TGTGCCAGTAGTATCCGTAGCGGGGGGGCCTACAATGAGCAGTTCTTC. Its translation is CASSIRSGGAYNEQFF.

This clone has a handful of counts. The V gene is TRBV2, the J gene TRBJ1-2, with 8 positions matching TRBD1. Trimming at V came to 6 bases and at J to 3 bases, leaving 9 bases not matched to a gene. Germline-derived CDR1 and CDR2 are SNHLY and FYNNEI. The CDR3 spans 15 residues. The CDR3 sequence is CASSTGTGPHYGYTF. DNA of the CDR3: TGTGCCAGCAGCACCGGGACAGGACCCCACTATGGCTACACCTTC.

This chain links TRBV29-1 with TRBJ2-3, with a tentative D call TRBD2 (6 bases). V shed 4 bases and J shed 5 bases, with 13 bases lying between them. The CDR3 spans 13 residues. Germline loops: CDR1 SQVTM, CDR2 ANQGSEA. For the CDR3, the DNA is TGCAGCGTTGGGCCGGGGGTAGTAGATACGCAGTATTTT. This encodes CSVGPGVVDTQYF.

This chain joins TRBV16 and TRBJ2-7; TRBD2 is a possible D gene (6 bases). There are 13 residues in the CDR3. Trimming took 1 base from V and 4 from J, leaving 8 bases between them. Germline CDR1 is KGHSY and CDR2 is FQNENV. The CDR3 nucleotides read TGTGCCAGCAGCCAATTGCGGGGTTACGAGCAGTACTTC. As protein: CASSQLRGYEQYF.

DNA for the CDR3: TGTGCCAGCTCACCAGGGACAGGGGGCACGAATGAGCAGTTCTTC. It codes for CASSPGTGGTNEQFF. This chain joins TRBV18 and TRBJ2-1; 12 nucleotides agree with TRBD1. Germline assignment: CDR1 KGHSH and CDR2 LQKENI. V lost 2 bases and J lost 7; bases outside the gene matches: 3. The CDR3 has 15 amino acids.

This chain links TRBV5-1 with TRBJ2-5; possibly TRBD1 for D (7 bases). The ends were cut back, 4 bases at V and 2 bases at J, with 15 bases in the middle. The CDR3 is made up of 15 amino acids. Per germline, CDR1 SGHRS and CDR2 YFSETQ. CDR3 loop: CASSRGTAEQETQYF. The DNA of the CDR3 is TGCGCCAGCAGCCGCGGGACAGCCGAGCAAGAGACCCAGTACTTC. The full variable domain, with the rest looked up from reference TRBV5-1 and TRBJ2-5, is KAGVTQTPRYLIKTRGQQVTLSCSPISGHRSVSWYQQTPGQGLQFLFEYFSETQRNKGNFPGRFSGRQFSNSRSEMNVSTLELGDSALYLCASSRGTAEQETQYFGPGTRLLVL.